These 28 T cell receptor beta chains were sequenced from one sample in a study of T cell responses to AZD1222 COVID-19 vaccine. This table comes from immunoSEQ multiplex PCR, and its TCRdb copy is limited to in-frame clones, with some not included. The profile covers about 85,000 clones, with 86% appearing a single time and 7% taken by the ten largest. Sequenced material: peripheral blood, taken on day 0 of AZD1222 vaccination. The receptors were sampled from an adult in good health.

This clone was recorded only once. The chain combines TRBV30 with TRBJ2-1; 7 bases agree with TRBD2. The CDR3 is made up of 15 amino acids. CDR1 and CDR2 from the germline V gene are GTSNPN and SVGIG (reference sequence). V lost 3 bases and J lost 7; bases outside the gene matches: 12. The CDR3 is CAWSADTRAGNEQFF. CDR3 in DNA: TGTGCCTGGAGCGCGGACACCCGAGCGGGGAATGAGCAGTTCTTC.

On this clone: The sample holds other DNA sequences that translate to the same CDR3. V usage is TRBV27 and J usage is TRBJ2-7, with 12 bases identical to TRBD2. The CDR3 totals 18 residues. V lost 6 bases and J lost 0; bases outside the gene matches: 12. The V gene's germline CDR1 is MNHEY and CDR2 SMNVEV (reference sequence). This CDR3 is CASSLRDPLAGGSYEQYF. For the CDR3, the DNA is TGTGCCAGCAGCCTAAGGGATCCACTAGCGGGGGGCTCCTACGAGCAGTACTTC.

CDR3 nucleotides: TGTGCCAGCAGAAGGGCCCAGATCTCCTACGAGCAGTACTTC. The encoded protein is CASRRAQISYEQYF. The J gene is TRBJ2-7, the V gene TRBV6-5, with D hard to call. V was cut by 6 bases and J by 0 bases, with 12 bases left in between. Germline CDR1 and CDR2: MNHEY and SVGAGI. The CDR3 length is 14 residues.

The gene calls are TRBV7-8 and TRBJ1-5, with TRBD1 identical over 10 bases. Germline CDR1 SGHVS, CDR2 FQNEAQ. V lost 5 bases, J lost 0 bases, and 13 bases stayed unmatched. The CDR3 length is 19 residues. CDR3 residues: CASSRRGDRGEYSNQPQHF. The CDR3 DNA follows: TGTGCCAGCAGCCGTCGGGGGGACAGGGGCGAATATAGCAATCAGCCCCAGCATTTT.

The chain couples TRBV28 to TRBJ2-1, with 10 bases aligning to TRBD1. With V trimmed by 6 bases and J by 7 bases, 3 bases remained unmatched. The CDR3 contains 13 residues. Germline V gene data show CDR1 as MDHEN and CDR2 as SYDVKM. The CDR3: CASRGTGANEQFF. CDR3 nucleotide sequence: TGTGCCAGCAGAGGGACAGGGGCGAATGAGCAGTTCTTC.

The rearrangement links TRBV11-2 to TRBJ2-2; no firm D call. V lost 1 base to trimming and J lost 0 bases, with 6 bases between them. Germline V gene sequence: CDR1 SGHAT, CDR2 FQNNGV. This CDR3 has 15 residues. The CDR3 spells CASSLVGSNTGELFF. CDR3 bases: TGTGCCAGCAGCTTAGTGGGTTCGAACACCGGGGAGCTGTTTTTT.

This clone has only one observation. The chain couples TRBV7-9 to TRBJ1-3; D call uncertain. V was trimmed by 5 bases and J by 1 base, leaving 9 bases between them. Germline loops: CDR1 SEHNR, CDR2 FQNEAQ (reference sequence). The CDR3 extends over 14 amino acids. The CDR3 nucleotides read TGTGCCAGCAGCCTGGGAGGGTCTGGAAACACCATATATTTT. The encoded protein is CASSLGGSGNTIYF. The full variable domain, its missing parts supplied by reference TRBV7-9 and TRBJ1-3, is DTGVSQNPRHKITKRGQNVTFRCDPISEHNRLYWYRQTLGQGPEFLTYFQNEAQLEKSRLLSDRFSAERPKGSFSTLEIQRTEQGDSAMYLCASSLGGSGNTIYFGEGSWLTVV.

On this clone itself: An end of the junction differs from the germline gene, which may be a read error. The CDR3 nucleotides read TGTGCCAGCAGTGTATGGACAGGGGGCAGGACTGAAGCTTTCTTT. This encodes CASSVWTGGRTEAFF. V gene TRBV28 combines with J gene TRBJ1-1; 11 bases line up with TRBD1. Germline CDR1 MDHEN, CDR2 SYDVKM. The CDR3 runs to 15 residues.

In this sample, this clone turned up a few times. The chain recombines TRBV13 with TRBJ2-5, with 7 bases identical to TRBD2. Trimming took 5 bases from V and 4 from J; bases not matched to a gene: 4. Germline CDR1 reads PRHDT; CDR2 reads FYEKMQ (reference sequence). The CDR3 is 13 residues long. The CDR3 DNA is TGTGCCAGCAGCGGACTAGTAGGAGAGACCCAGTACTTC. This sequence encodes CASSGLVGETQYF. Full variable domain (rest looked up from reference TRBV13 and TRBJ2-5): AAGVIQSPRHLIKEKRETATLKCYPIPRHDTVYWYQQGPGQDPQFLISFYEKMQSDKGSIPDRFSAQQFSDYHSELNMSSLELGDSALYFCASSGLVGETQYFGPGTRLLVL.

The V gene is TRBV6-2 or TRBV6-3, the J gene TRBJ1-1; D may be TRBD1 (6 bases). The CDR3 is 14 amino acids. Trimming shortened V by 4 bases and J by 0 bases, and 9 bases separated the two germline ends. From germline, CDR1 is MNHEY and CDR2 SVGEGT. The CDR3 nucleotides read TGTGCCAGCAGTTTACAGGGAATGAACACTGAAGCTTTCTTT. It is translated as CASSLQGMNTEAFF.

The chain uses TRBV5-6 and TRBJ1-3; 7 nucleotides align to TRBD1. This CDR3 comprises 14 residues. Germline V gives CDR1 SGHDT, CDR2 YYEEEE. J was trimmed by 4 bases and V by 4 bases; bases with no gene match: 5. Here the CDR3 DNA reads TGTGCCAGCAGCCCAGGGACAGAGGGAAACACCATATATTTT. Protein sequence: CASSPGTEGNTIYF.

This chain joins TRBV24-1 and TRBJ1-5; D uncertain. Trimming cost V 5 bases and J 3 bases, with 10 bases left between them. This CDR3 region has 14 residues. Germline V gene lookup returns CDR1 KGHDR and CDR2 SFDVKD. The CDR3 DNA reads TGTGCCACCAGTGGTCGTCAGTACAATCAGCCCCAGCATTTT. Protein sequence: CATSGRQYNQPQHF.

V and J are TRBV7-2 and TRBJ1-5; D unresolved. This CDR3 spans 17 amino acids. The V end lost 5 bases, the J end lost 4 bases, and 21 bases lay between the germline ends. Germline CDR1 reads SGHTA; CDR2 reads FQGNSA. The CDR3 reads CASSTRASDGGNQPQHF. CDR3 bases: TGTGCCAGCAGCACCCGAGCATCTGATGGAGGGAATCAGCCCCAGCATTTT.

V and J are TRBV28 and TRBJ2-3; either TRBD1 or TRBD2 may supply D (5 bases each). The CDR3 consists of 12 residues. Germline V CDR1 and CDR2: MDHEN, SYDVKM. The V gene lost 4 bases and the J gene lost 6 bases, with 8 bases spanning the gap. The CDR3 here is CASSSRDDTQYF. The CDR3 region has the DNA TGTGCCAGCAGTTCCCGGGACGATACGCAGTATTTT.

This clone is medium-sized by share. V is TRBV27 and J is TRBJ1-5; 8 bases are shared with TRBD1. Germline V gene data show CDR1 as MNHEY and CDR2 as SMNVEV (reference sequence). The CDR3 is 16 residues long. After removal of 5 bases from V and 6 bases from J, the junction contained 12 bases not matched to a gene. The CDR3 loop reads CASSPSIGQGTQPQHF. Here the CDR3 DNA reads TGTGCCAGCAGTCCCTCGATCGGACAGGGCACTCAGCCCCAGCATTTT.

The rearrangement links TRBV13 to TRBJ2-7, with D unresolved. The CDR3 is made up of 11 amino acids. The germline V gene encodes CDR1 PRHDT and CDR2 FYEKMQ (reference sequence). V was shortened by 2 bases and J by 6 bases, with 5 bases between the two germline ends. The CDR3 DNA reads as TGTGCCAGCAGCTTATCAGTCGAGCAGTACTTC. Amino acid sequence: CASSLSVEQYF.

V gene TRBV19 combines with J gene TRBJ1-2; 8 positions agree with TRBD1. V lost 8 bases, J lost 6 bases, and 17 bases stayed unmatched. The germline V gene encodes CDR1 LNHDA and CDR2 SQIVND (reference sequence). The CDR3 consists of 16 residues. The CDR3 sequence is CASRPVTGEKRHGYTF. CDR3 in DNA: TGTGCCAGTCGGCCCGTGACAGGGGAGAAAAGGCATGGCTACACCTTC. The full variable domain, in which reference TRBV19 and TRBJ1-2 provide the parts outside the CDR3, is DGGITQSPKYLFRKEGQNVTLSCEQNLNHDAMYWYRQDPGQGLRLIYYSQIVNDFQKGDIAEGYSVSREKKESFPLTVTSAQKNPTAFYLCASRPVTGEKRHGYTFGSGTRLTVV.

The chain joins TRBV5-4 to TRBJ2-6; the match to TRBD1 covers 8 bases. CDR1 is SGHNT and CDR2 is YYREEE in the germline V gene (reference sequence). The V segment lost 5 bases and the J segment 0 bases; nucleotides outside the gene matches: 13. The CDR3 runs to 19 residues. The CDR3 nucleotides are TGTGCCAGCAGTTCCGGGACAGGACGTAGGGGCTCTGGGGCCAACGTCCTGACTTTC. Translated, it gives CASSSGTGRRGSGANVLTF.

This chain connects TRBV19 to TRBJ2-7; D is unresolved. The CDR3 consists of 13 residues. V lost 3 bases and J 2 bases, leaving 8 bases between the germline ends. From germline, CDR1 is LNHDA and CDR2 SQIVND (reference sequence). CDR3 sequence: CASSIGRTYEQYF. CDR3 nucleotide sequence: TGTGCCAGTAGTATCGGTAGGACCTACGAGCAGTACTTC. Full variable domain (outside the CDR3, taken from reference TRBV19 and TRBJ2-7): DGGITQSPKYLFRKEGQNVTLSCEQNLNHDAMYWYRQDPGQGLRLIYYSQIVNDFQKGDIAEGYSVSREKKESFPLTVTSAQKNPTAFYLCASSIGRTYEQYFGPGTRLTVT.

The chain employs TRBV10-3 and TRBJ2-4; D perhaps matches TRBD2 (5 bases). From germline, CDR1 is ENHRY and CDR2 SYGVKD. V gave up 2 bases and J gave up 4 bases, with 9 bases separating them. The CDR3 sequence is 14 residues long. CDR3 sequence reads: CAISEPTGKNIQYF. CDR3 DNA: TGTGCCATCAGTGAGCCGACGGGAAAAAACATTCAGTACTTC.

The DNA of the CDR3 is TGTGCCTGGAGTTTAGGGCCTTATAGCAATCAGCCCCAGCATTTT. It translates to CAWSLGPYSNQPQHF. The V call is TRBV30, the J call TRBJ1-5, with D uncertain. The CDR3 totals 15 residues. Trimming left V 2 bases short and J 0 bases short, with 11 bases between. The germline V gene encodes CDR1 GTSNPN and CDR2 SVGIG (reference sequence).

This sequence joins TRBV9 and TRBJ1-5; 10 nucleotides align to TRBD1. Germline V gives CDR1 SGDLS, CDR2 YYNGEE. The CDR3 consists of 15 residues. With V trimmed by 3 bases and J by 4 bases, 4 bases remained unmatched. CDR3 sequence: CASSADRGQNQPQHF. The CDR3 DNA reads TGTGCCAGCAGCGCTGACAGGGGGCAGAATCAGCCCCAGCATTTT.

J is TRBJ2-7 and V is TRBV19, with a weak D call TRBD1 (5 bases). With 3 bases removed from V and 6 bases from J, the gap between germline ends came to 9 bases. CDR1 is LNHDA and CDR2 is SQIVND in the germline V gene (reference sequence). The CDR3 covers 12 residues. The CDR3 bases are TGTGCCAGTAGTATGCAGGGCGGCGAGCAGTACTTC. This gives the protein CASSMQGGEQYF.

The chain employs TRBV19 and TRBJ2-2; D is perhaps TRBD1 (6 bases). CDR1 is LNHDA, CDR2 SQIVND, per germline (reference sequence). Between the trimmed V and J ends, which lost 7 bases and 4 bases, there was a span of 10 bases. CDR3 length: 13 amino acids. The CDR3 coding sequence is TGTGCCAGTAACAGGGCGGGCACCGGGGAGCTGTTTTTT. Encoded protein: CASNRAGTGELFF.

The J gene is TRBJ1-1, the V gene TRBV7-2; D may be TRBD1 (6 bases). V lost 5 bases and J lost 1, with 11 bases in between. Looked up from germline, CDR1 is SGHTA and CDR2 is FQGNSA. CDR3 length: 14 amino acids. CDR3 bases: TGTGCCAGCAGCCAGGGGAGGGGGAACACTGAAGCTTTCTTT. Translating it yields CASSQGRGNTEAFF.

This chain connects TRBV7-9 to TRBJ1-5; 7 nucleotides agree with TRBD1. CDR1 is SEHNR and CDR2 is FQNEAQ in the germline V gene (reference sequence). Unmatched junction bases numbered 2, after V lost 5 bases and J lost 1 base. This CDR3 contains 14 residues. CDR3 protein: CASSPGGSNQPQHF. The CDR3 DNA reads as TGTGCCAGCAGCCCAGGGGGAAGCAATCAGCCCCAGCATTTT.

This clone was picked up one time. V gene TRBV9 combines with J gene TRBJ1-4, with unresolved D. Germline V gives CDR1 SGDLS, CDR2 YYNGEE. The CDR3 extends over 15 amino acids. V lost 4 bases and J 3 bases, leaving 13 bases between the germline ends. The CDR3 spells CASSLSVGANEKLFF. CDR3 sequence (DNA): TGTGCCAGCAGCTTATCGGTTGGGGCTAATGAAAAACTGTTTTTT.

The genes are TRBV27 and TRBJ2-1; D tentatively reads TRBD1 or TRBD2 (5 bases each). The CDR3 contains 14 residues. Trimming removed 5 bases at V and 7 bases at J, with 15 bases between. Germline CDR1 and CDR2: MNHEY and SMNVEV (reference sequence). The CDR3 loop is CASSLMGRENEQFF. CDR3 in DNA: TGTGCCAGCAGTCTTATGGGACGGGAAAATGAGCAGTTCTTC.